This section outlines one TCR beta chain sequence together with its context. Antigen: not known. Researchers ran the PCR with 60 Vbeta and 13 Jbeta primers. Data came from immunoSEQ multiplex PCR; TCRdb stores just in-frame clones and leaves some out. Of more than 150,000 clones in the sample, 78% are singletons; the top ten hold about 1.5%. Trimming took off 5 bases at V and 0 bases at J, with 14 bases between the two ends. Per germline, CDR1 MDHEN and CDR2 SYDVKM. The CDR3 is 16 amino acids. These data belong to a study of cytomegalovirus exposure and HLA in healthy donors. Looking at the study overall: About 77 million unique TCRs from HLA-typed donors made up an early data release. Regarding the study as a whole: Researchers reported in a later analysis that a missense DCLRE1C variant was tied to TCR beta V- and J-gene trimming. Many donors shared some public TCRs, even though most TCR sequences were rare. Per a prior analysis, the majority of TCR beta V segments were productive roughly 87% or roughly 30% of the time.

Sequenced material: PBMCs. J is TRBJ1-5 and V is TRBV28; D might be TRBD1 (5 bases). The source is a male donor in good health and CMV-seronegative. The CDR3: CASSPGNTISNQPQHF. The CDR3 nucleotides read TGTGCCAGCAGTCCAGGGAATACTATTAGCAATCAGCCCCAGCATTTT.